These 16 T cell receptor beta chains were sequenced from one sample in a study of T cell changes during pregnancy in multiple sclerosis. Profiled with immunoSEQ multiplex PCR; TCRdb holds only in-frame clones, not every one. This table has tens of thousands of clones, about 93% appearing once. The material was CD4+ T cells from peripheral blood mononuclear cells, obtained in the third trimester of pregnancy. Receptor source: a female donor with multiple sclerosis, enrolled in a pregnancy study.

The chain employs TRBV7-2 and TRBJ1-6; 7 nucleotides line up with TRBD1. Germline V gene sequence: CDR1 SGHTA, CDR2 FQGNSA. V was pared by 5 bases and J by 10 bases, with 5 bases of the junction left unmatched. The CDR3 runs 13 residues. CDR3 coding DNA: TGTGCCAGCAGCCTTACAGGGGTCTCACCCCTCCACTTT. This gives the protein CASSLTGVSPLHF.

The V gene is TRBV10-3, the J gene TRBJ2-3, with D unresolved. The germline gives CDR1 ENHRY, CDR2 SYGVKD. This CDR3 comprises 13 residues. The germline V and J ends were trimmed by 11 bases and 1 base, with 13 bases remaining between them. The CDR3 reads CASQAGRTDTQYF. CDR3 in DNA: TGTGCCTCCCAGGCCGGCCGCACAGATACGCAGTATTTT.

In this sample, this clone turned up once. The V call is TRBV5-1, the J call TRBJ2-2; TRBD1 matches at 7 bases. V shed 0 bases and J 4 bases; nucleotides not matched to a gene: 3. Germline loops: CDR1 SGHRS, CDR2 YFSETQ. There are 15 residues in the CDR3. The CDR3 spells CASSLERTGTGELFF. The CDR3 DNA reads as TGCGCCAGCAGCTTGGAGAGGACAGGCACCGGGGAGCTGTTTTTT.

The chain uses TRBV12-5 and TRBJ2-5; 13 nucleotides align to TRBD2. Losses at the gene ends were 6 bases for V and 5 bases for J; bases not matched to a gene: 6. The V gene's germline CDR1 is LGHNT and CDR2 FRNRAP. This CDR3 is 15 amino acids long. DNA for the CDR3: TGTGCTAGTGGACTTGGACTAGCGGGAGCGGAGACCCAGTACTTC. Protein sequence: CASGLGLAGAETQYF.

The rearrangement links TRBV9 to TRBJ2-1; 8 bases align to TRBD2. Germline CDR1 is SGDLS and CDR2 is YYNGEE. J lost 9 bases, V lost 4 bases, and 15 bases had no gene match. The CDR3 has 16 residues. The CDR3 sequence: CASSLTTSAARGEQFF. CDR3 sequence (DNA): TGTGCCAGCAGCCTTACGACTAGCGCCGCCCGGGGTGAGCAGTTCTTC.

The chain uses TRBV6-6 and TRBJ2-1; 10 positions agree with TRBD1. This CDR3 is built from 15 residues. CDR1 and CDR2 (germline): MNHNY, SVGAGI (reference sequence). V lost 4 bases, J lost 4 bases, and 4 bases stayed unmatched. The chain's CDR3 is CASSSPGQGYNEQFF. CDR3 coding DNA: TGTGCCAGCAGTTCCCCGGGACAGGGGTACAATGAGCAGTTCTTC.

V and J are TRBV11-1 and TRBJ2-1; 10 bases are a match to TRBD2. CDR3 length: 16 residues. V shed 3 bases and J 7 bases; nucleotides not matched to a gene: 9. The V gene's germline CDR1 is SGHAT and CDR2 FQDESV (reference sequence). In DNA form, the CDR3 reads TGTGCCAGCAGCTTTGGGTGGGAGCGGGGGGGAAATGAGCAGTTCTTC. This translates into CASSFGWERGGNEQFF.

The rearrangement links TRBV28 to TRBJ1-5; 12 positions agree with TRBD1. V shed 6 bases, J shed 2 bases, and the junction held 11 bases outside the gene matches. Germline CDR1 is MDHEN and CDR2 is SYDVKM. The CDR3 has 18 residues. CDR3 coding DNA: TGTGCCAGCAGCTCATACCGGGACAGGGGGCTCGGCAATCAGCCCCAGCATTTT. Its protein product is CASSSYRDRGLGNQPQHF. The whole variable domain, filled in from reference TRBV28 and TRBJ1-5, reads DVKVTQSSRYLVKRTGEKVFLECVQDMDHENMFWYRQDPGLGLRLIYFSYDVKMKEKGDIPEGYSVSREKKERFSLILESASTNQTSMYLCASSSYRDRGLGNQPQHFGDGTRLSIL.

The V and J genes are TRBV19 and TRBJ1-6, with 7 bases aligning to TRBD1. The V and J ends lost 4 bases and 0 bases, in that order; junction bases with no gene match: 6. CDR3 length equals 17 residues. In germline, CDR1 is LNHDA, CDR2 SQIVND (reference sequence). For the CDR3, the DNA is TGTGCCAGTAGTAGGGGACAGCTGAGCTCCTATAATTCACCCCTCCACTTT. Amino acids: CASSRGQLSSYNSPLHF.

J is TRBJ2-7 and V is TRBV7-9; 11 bases are a match to TRBD2. V was pared by 5 bases and J by 0 bases, with 12 bases of the junction left unmatched. The germline V gene has CDR1 SEHNR and CDR2 FQNEAQ (reference sequence). The CDR3 is made up of 18 amino acids. CDR3 bases: TGTGCCAGCAGCCCTACCAGACTAGCGGGAAAGAGCTCCTACGAGCAGTACTTC. Its translation is CASSPTRLAGKSSYEQYF.

The chain links TRBV7-8 to TRBJ2-7; the match to TRBD1 covers 7 bases. The CDR3 extends over 14 amino acids. Trimming removed 0 bases from V and 3 bases from J; junction bases left unmatched: 2. Germline V CDR1 and CDR2: SGHVS, FQNEAQ. CDR3 coding DNA: TGTGCCAGCAGCTTAGCGGGACAGAACTACGAGCAGTACTTC. It translates to CASSLAGQNYEQYF.

This clone was found a few times. The V and J genes are TRBV27 and TRBJ1-4; D is undetermined. V was clipped by 6 bases and J by 4 bases, with 3 bases between them. CDR1 and CDR2 (germline): MNHEY, SMNVEV (reference sequence). The CDR3 runs to 11 residues. The CDR3 loop reads CASSLNEKLFF. In nucleotides, the CDR3 is TGTGCCAGCAGCCTTAATGAAAAACTGTTTTTT.

The chain employs TRBV18 and TRBJ2-5; D might be TRBD1 (5 bases). The CDR3 runs 16 residues. The V and J ends lost 3 bases and 5 bases respectively, with 19 bases between them. The germline CDR1 and CDR2 sequences are KGHSH and LQKENI. The CDR3 region has the DNA TGTGCCAGCTCACCTGCTAAGAGCGTGGGGCGGGAGACCCAGTACTTC. Translation gives CASSPAKSVGRETQYF.

The chain employs TRBV18 and TRBJ2-1; 14 positions agree with TRBD2. The CDR3 extends over 17 amino acids. The junction had 6 bases not matched to a gene; V was cut back by 1 base and J by 7 bases. Germline lookup yields CDR1 KGHSH and CDR2 LQKENI. The CDR3 DNA sequence: TGTGCCAGCTCACCACTGACTAGCGGGAGGGTAGGGAATGAGCAGTTCTTC. It specifies CASSPLTSGRVGNEQFF.

The V and J genes are TRBV5-5 and TRBJ1-5, with TRBD1 matching over 8 bases. The V and J ends lost 4 bases and 4 bases, in that order; junction bases with no gene match: 10. This CDR3 region has 16 residues. Germline CDR1 is SGHKS and CDR2 is YYEKEE (reference sequence). CDR3 coding DNA: TGTGCCAGCAGCCCCTACCGGACAGGGAGTAATCAGCCCCAGCATTTT. It translates to CASSPYRTGSNQPQHF.

The chain carries TRBV27 and TRBJ2-2; D uncertain. The germline CDR1 and CDR2 sequences are MNHEY and SMNVEV (reference sequence). The CDR3 has 13 residues. V was pared by 2 bases and J by 6 bases, with 7 bases between. In DNA form, the CDR3 reads TGTGCCAGCAGTTTAACTTCCCCCGGGGAGCTGTTTTTT. Translating gives CASSLTSPGELFF.